The 4 T cell receptor beta chains below were found in one sample sequenced in a study of cytomegalovirus exposure and HLA in healthy donors. The PCR had 60 Vbeta and 13 Jbeta primers. The table came from immunoSEQ multiplex PCR; TCRdb's copy has only in-frame clones and leaves some out. The data hold fewer than 90,000 clones, with around 80% observed a single time. The sample taken for sequencing was PBMCs. The source of these receptors is a male donor in good health and CMV-seropositive.

The chain uses TRBV6-1 and TRBJ1-1; possible D gene TRBD1, 6 bases. V shed 8 bases and J shed 5 bases, with 15 bases lying between them. The CDR3 is made up of 13 amino acids. CDR1 MNHNS and CDR2 SASEGT come from the germline V gene. The CDR3 spells CASFRGVKTEAFF. Written as DNA, the CDR3 is TGTGCCAGCTTCAGGGGCGTAAAGACTGAAGCTTTCTTT.

The rearrangement uses TRBV6-5 and TRBJ2-5; the D gene is possibly TRBD1 (5 bases). Germline CDR1 and CDR2: MNHEY and SVGAGI. The CDR3 contains 13 residues. The V end was cut by 3 bases, the J end by 9 bases, with 14 bases between. As DNA, the CDR3 is TGTGCCAGCAGTTATCCCCATTCAGGGCCCCAGTACTTC. Amino acids: CASSYPHSGPQYF.

The chain is built from TRBV5-1 and TRBJ2-3, with TRBD2 matching over 9 bases. The germline V gene has CDR1 SGHRS and CDR2 YFSETQ. Trimming removed 0 bases from V and 0 bases from J; junction bases left unmatched: 14. This CDR3 has 20 amino acids. CDR3 DNA sequence: TGCGCCAGCAGCTTGGCTGGAGGTAGCGGGAGTGGTAGAAGCACAGATACGCAGTATTTT. This gives the protein CASSLAGGSGSGRSTDTQYF.

The chain combines TRBV20-1 with TRBJ1-1, with D uncertain. The CDR3 runs 11 residues. Germline V gene lookup returns CDR1 DFQATT and CDR2 SNEGSKA (reference sequence). The CDR3 DNA follows: TGCAGCGCTGGGGAGCGGACTGAAGCTTTCTTT. Amino acids: CSAGERTEAFF.